Below, one T cell receptor (beta chain) is given with its context. The CDR3 loop spans 15 amino acids. V was cut by 3 bases and J by 4 bases, with 15 bases left in between. These data are taken from a study of cytomegalovirus exposure and HLA in healthy donors. Amplification used 60 Vbeta primers and 13 Jbeta primers. This table comes from immunoSEQ multiplex PCR, and its TCRdb copy is limited to in-frame clones, with some not included. This sample has some 200,000 clones, with 70% to 80% found just once. Sequencing input: PBMCs. The chain uses TRBV23-1 and TRBJ1-1; D not certain. TRBV23-1 falls under the ORF class, with uncertain function. The sequence was obtained from a girl aged 10-17 years in good health and CMV-seropositive. This chain's CDR3 is CASSQRANPGTEAFF. The DNA of the CDR3 is TGCGCCAGCAGTCAGAGAGCGAATCCGGGCACTGAAGCTTTCTTT.